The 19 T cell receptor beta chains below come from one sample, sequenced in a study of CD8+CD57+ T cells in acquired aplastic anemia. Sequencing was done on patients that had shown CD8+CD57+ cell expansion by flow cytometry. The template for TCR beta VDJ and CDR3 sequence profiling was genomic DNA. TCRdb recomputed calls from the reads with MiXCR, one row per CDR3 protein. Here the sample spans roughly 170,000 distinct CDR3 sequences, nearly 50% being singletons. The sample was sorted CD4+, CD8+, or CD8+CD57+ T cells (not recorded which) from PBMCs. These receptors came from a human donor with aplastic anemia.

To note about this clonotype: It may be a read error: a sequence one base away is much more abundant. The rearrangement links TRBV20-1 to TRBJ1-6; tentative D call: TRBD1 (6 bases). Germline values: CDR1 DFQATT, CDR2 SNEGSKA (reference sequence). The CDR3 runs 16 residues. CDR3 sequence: CGARGWGAGYNSPLHF. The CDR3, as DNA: TGCGGTGCTAGGGGTTGGGGGGCTGGGTATAATTCACCCCTCCACTTT.

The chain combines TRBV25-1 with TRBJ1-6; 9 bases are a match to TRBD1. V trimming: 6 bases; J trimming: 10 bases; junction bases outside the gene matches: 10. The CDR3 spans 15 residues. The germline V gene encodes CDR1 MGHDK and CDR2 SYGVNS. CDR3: CASSPVQGAASPLHF. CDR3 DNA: TGTGCCAGCAGCCCCGTACAGGGGGCGGCCTCACCCCTCCACTTT.

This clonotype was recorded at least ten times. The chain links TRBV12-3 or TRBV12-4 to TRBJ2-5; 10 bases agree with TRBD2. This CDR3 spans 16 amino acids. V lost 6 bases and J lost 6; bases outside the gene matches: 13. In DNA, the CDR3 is TGTGCCAGCAGCCCCGATTCAGCGGGGGGGCCCCAGACCCAGTACTTC. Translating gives CASSPDSAGGPQTQYF.

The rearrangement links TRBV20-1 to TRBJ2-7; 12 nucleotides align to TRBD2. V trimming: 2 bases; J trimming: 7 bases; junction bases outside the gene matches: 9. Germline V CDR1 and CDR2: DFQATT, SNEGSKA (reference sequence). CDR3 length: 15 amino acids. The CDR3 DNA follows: TGCAGTGCTAGACTTCCTAGCGGGGGGGCCTGGGAGCAGTACTTC. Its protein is CSARLPSGGAWEQYF.

The CDR3 sequence is CASTLLAGGSEQFF. The CDR3 coding sequence is TGTGCCAGCACCCTACTAGCGGGAGGGAGTGAGCAGTTCTTC. The chain combines TRBV12-3 or TRBV12-4 with TRBJ2-1, with 13 bases identical to TRBD2. This CDR3 is 14 amino acids long. The ends lost 7 bases at V and 9 bases at J; junction bases unmatched: 6.

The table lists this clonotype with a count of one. Here the CDR3 DNA reads TGCAGCCATGGTTATGGGGATCTGGCTTTCTTT. This codes for CSHGYGDLAFF. V usage is TRBV29-1 and J usage is TRBJ1-1; D not certain. CDR1 is SQVTM, CDR2 ANQGSEA, per germline. V lost 8 bases and J 11 bases, leaving 18 bases between the germline ends. This CDR3 spans 11 amino acids.

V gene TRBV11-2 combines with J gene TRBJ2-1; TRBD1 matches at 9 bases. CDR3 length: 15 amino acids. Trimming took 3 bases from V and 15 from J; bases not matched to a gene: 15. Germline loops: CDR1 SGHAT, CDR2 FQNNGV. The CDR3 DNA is TGTGCCAGCAGCTTGGGACAGGGAGCAACCCGCTCGGCGTTCTTC. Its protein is CASSLGQGATRSAFF.

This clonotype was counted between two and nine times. The CDR3 is CASSDGSGGTYEQYF. Here the CDR3 DNA reads TGTGCCAGCAGTGACGGTTCGGGGGGCACCTACGAGCAGTACTTC. The chain couples TRBV2 to TRBJ2-7; the D gene is possibly TRBD2 (7 bases). V was shortened by 3 bases and J by 2 bases, with 14 bases between the two germline ends. Germline values: CDR1 SNHLY, CDR2 FYNNEI. This CDR3 has 15 amino acids.

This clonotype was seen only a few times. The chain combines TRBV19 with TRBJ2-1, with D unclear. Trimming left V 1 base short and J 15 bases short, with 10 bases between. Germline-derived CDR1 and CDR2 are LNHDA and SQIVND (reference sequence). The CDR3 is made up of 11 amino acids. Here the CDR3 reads CASSIALEVFF. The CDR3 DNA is TGTGCCAGTAGTATAGCTCTCGAGGTGTTCTTC.

The CDR3 DNA follows: TGTGCCACCACCATCCCCGGGACAGGGTCTCCTGGCTTCTACGAGCAGTACTTC. Amino acid sequence: CATTIPGTGSPGFYEQYF. The genes are TRBV10-3 and TRBJ2-7, with TRBD1 matching over 9 bases. The junction had 22 bases not matched to a gene; V was cut back by 10 bases and J by 3 bases. The CDR3 runs 18 residues. The germline V gene encodes CDR1 ENHRY and CDR2 SYGVKD.

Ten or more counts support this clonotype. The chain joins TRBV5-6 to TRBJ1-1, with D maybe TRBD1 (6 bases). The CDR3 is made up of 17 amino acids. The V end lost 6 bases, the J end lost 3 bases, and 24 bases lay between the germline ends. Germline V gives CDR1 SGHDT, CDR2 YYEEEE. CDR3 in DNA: TGTGCCAGCATCCATGGGGGCAGGGTCGGTTTGGACACTGAAGCTTTCTTT. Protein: CASIHGGRVGLDTEAFF. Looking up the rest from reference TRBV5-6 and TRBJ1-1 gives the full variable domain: DAGVTQSPTHLIKTRGQQVTLRCSPKSGHDTVSWYQQALGQGPQFIFQYYEEEERQRGNFPDRFSGHQFPNYSSELNVNALLLGDSALYLCASIHGGRVGLDTEAFFGQGTRLTVV.

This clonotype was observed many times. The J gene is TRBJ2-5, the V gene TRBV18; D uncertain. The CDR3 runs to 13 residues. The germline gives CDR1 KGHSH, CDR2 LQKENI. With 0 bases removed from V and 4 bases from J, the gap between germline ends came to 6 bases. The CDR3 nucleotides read TGTGCCAGCTCACCACCGACCGCAGAGACCCAGTACTTC. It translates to CASSPPTAETQYF. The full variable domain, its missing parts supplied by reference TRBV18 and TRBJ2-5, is NAGVMQNPRHLVRRRGQEARLRCSPMKGHSHVYWYRQLPEEGLKFMVYLQKENIIDESGMPKERFSAEFPKEGPSILRIQQVVRGDSAAYFCASSPPTAETQYFGPGTRLLVL.

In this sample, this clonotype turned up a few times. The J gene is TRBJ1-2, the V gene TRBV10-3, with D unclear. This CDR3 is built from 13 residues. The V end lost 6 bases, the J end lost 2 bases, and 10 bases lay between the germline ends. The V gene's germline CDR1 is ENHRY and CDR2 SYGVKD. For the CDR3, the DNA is TGTGCCATCAGCACCTTGGGGAACTATGGCTACACCTTC. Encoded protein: CAISTLGNYGYTF.

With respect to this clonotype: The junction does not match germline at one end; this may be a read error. The CDR3 region is CTSSLGTSGASTDTQYF. The CDR3 DNA reads as TGTACCAGCAGCCTGGGGACTAGCGGGGCGAGCACAGATACGCAGTATTTT. The V and J genes are TRBV5-6 and TRBJ2-3; 13 bases align to TRBD2. Germline CDR1 reads SGHDT; CDR2 reads YYEEEE. The CDR3 spans 17 residues. The full variable domain, completed using reference TRBV5-6 and TRBJ2-3, is DAGVTQSPTHLIKTRGQQVTLRCSPKSGHDTVSWYQQALGQGPQFIFQYYEEEERQRGNFPDRFSGHQFPNYSSELNVNALLLGDSALYLCTSSLGTSGASTDTQYFGPGTRLTVL.

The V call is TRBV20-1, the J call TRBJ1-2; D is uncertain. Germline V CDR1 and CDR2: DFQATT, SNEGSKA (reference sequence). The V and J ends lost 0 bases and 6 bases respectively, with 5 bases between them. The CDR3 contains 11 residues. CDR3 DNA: TGCAGTGCTAGAGATTCGGATGGCTACACCTTC. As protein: CSARDSDGYTF.

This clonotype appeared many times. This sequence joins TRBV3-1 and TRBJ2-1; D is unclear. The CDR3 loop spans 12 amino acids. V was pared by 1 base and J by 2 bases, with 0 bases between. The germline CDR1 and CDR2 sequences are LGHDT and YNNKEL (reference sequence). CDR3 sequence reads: CASSQAYNEQFF. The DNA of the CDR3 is TGTGCCAGCAGCCAAGCCTACAATGAGCAGTTCTTC.

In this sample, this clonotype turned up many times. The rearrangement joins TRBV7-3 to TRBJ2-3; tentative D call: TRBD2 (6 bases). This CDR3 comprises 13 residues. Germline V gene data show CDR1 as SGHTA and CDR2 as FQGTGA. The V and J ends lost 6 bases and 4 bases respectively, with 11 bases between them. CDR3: CASSLRGPDTQYF. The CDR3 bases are TGTGCCAGCAGTTTGCGGGGCCCAGATACGCAGTATTTT.

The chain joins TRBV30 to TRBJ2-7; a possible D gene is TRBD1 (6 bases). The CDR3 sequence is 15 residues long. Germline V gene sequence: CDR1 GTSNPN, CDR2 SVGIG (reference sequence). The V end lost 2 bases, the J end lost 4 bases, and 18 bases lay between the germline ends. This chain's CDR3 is CAWSKAGTNLYEQYF. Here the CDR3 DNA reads TGTGCCTGGAGTAAAGCTGGGACAAATCTATACGAGCAGTACTTC.

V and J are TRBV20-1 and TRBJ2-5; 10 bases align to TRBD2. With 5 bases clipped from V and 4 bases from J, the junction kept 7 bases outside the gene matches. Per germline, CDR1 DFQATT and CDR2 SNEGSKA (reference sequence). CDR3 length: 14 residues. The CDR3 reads CSAFPASGRETQYF. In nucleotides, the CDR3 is TGCAGTGCTTTCCCGGCTAGCGGGAGAGAGACCCAGTACTTC.